This T cell receptor beta chain is drawn from a study of T cells in women clearing cervical HPV infection. In the study overall: Controls' single incident HPV16 infection cleared within 12 months without precancer.

Cervical HPV DNA detected by MY09/MY11 PCR, typed by dot-blot. immunoSEQ multiplex PCR used an average of around 1,200 ng genomic DNA. Clones were sequenced by immunoSEQ multiplex PCR, and TCRdb holds only the in-frame ones, with some missing. The table lists approximately 52,000 clones. Worth noting for this clone: Read coverage stops 3 residues before the CDR3 terminus; the germline J gene supplies the remainder.

This CDR3 comprises 13 residues. Germline CDR1 is SQVTM and CDR2 is ANQGSEA. V was shortened by 6 bases and J by 2 bases, with 13 bases between the two germline ends. The clonotype originates from a woman aged 18 to 75 with a cervical HPV16 infection that either progressed to CIN3+ or cleared (not recorded which). The specimen was blood buffy coat. The rearrangement joins TRBV29-1 to TRBJ1-2, with D possibly being TRBD1 (5 bases). CDR3 DNA, as far as it was read: TGCAGCGTAATGGTGGGACTCAACTATGGC. It is translated as CSVMVGLNYG. The CDR3 in full is CSVMVGLNYGYTF.